This record concerns one TCR beta chain sequence. This sample was included in a study of blood T cell repertoires in COVID-19. About the research overall: Spain, Italy and the United States supplied samples that represented acute and convalescent COVID-19. PBMCs, B-cell-depleted T cells, or T cells provided the cDNA or gDNA that made up the material.

Germline V gene lookup returns CDR1 LGHNA and CDR2 YNFKEQ. The trim removed 0 bases at V and 2 bases at J, leaving 7 bases unmatched. The CDR3 is 19 residues long. Original methodology: Estimated nucleated cell counts came from reference gene primer amplification. Method: immunoSEQ multiplex PCR; TCRdb's copy keeps in-frame clones and lacks some. The D gene and trimming were derived from the DNA, and the V and J assignments and clone size from that table. Here the sample spans 240,000 or so clones, more than 70% being singletons. Sequenced input: peripheral blood. This receptor was obtained from a woman between 40 and 55 years old who had recovered from COVID-19. The V call is TRBV4-2, the J call TRBJ2-2, with 12 bases fitting TRBD2. The CDR3 loop is CASSQEGWGLAGNTGELFF. Here the CDR3 DNA reads TGTGCCAGCAGCCAAGAGGGATGGGGACTAGCGGGCAACACCGGGGAGCTGTTTTTT.